The next 14 T cell receptor beta chains were all read from a single sample in a study of blood T cell repertoires in COVID-19. The repertoire was sequenced with immunoSEQ multiplex PCR; TCRdb's copy has only in-frame clones and lacks some. The sample holds 120,000 or so clones; roughly 90% are singletons and the top ten take 7.5% to 8%. Material: peripheral blood. Receptors were obtained from a man aged 50 to 59 with acute or convalescent COVID-19.

The chain has TRBV14 and TRBJ2-7; D not certain. V dropped 5 bases and J dropped 5 bases, with 7 bases sitting between them. Germline CDR1 is SGHDN and CDR2 is FVKESK. The CDR3 length is 11 residues. The CDR3 loop reads CASSNSHEQYF. DNA for the CDR3: TGTGCCAGCAGCAACAGCCACGAGCAGTACTTC.

This chain's CDR3 is CASSQDFQGFNYGYTF. DNA of the CDR3: TGCGCCAGCAGCCAAGATTTTCAGGGTTTTAACTATGGCTACACCTTC. The chain links TRBV4-1 to TRBJ1-2; the D gene is possibly TRBD1 (5 bases). CDR1 and CDR2 (germline): MGHRA, YSYEKL. This CDR3 comprises 16 residues. V dropped 0 bases and J dropped 1 base, with 12 bases sitting between them.

The genes are TRBV30 and TRBJ1-3; the D gene is possibly TRBD1 (5 bases). Germline assignment: CDR1 GTSNPN and CDR2 SVGIG (reference sequence). V shed 1 base and J shed 4 bases, with 11 bases lying between them. The CDR3 runs 14 residues. The CDR3 reads CAWSGDRVGNTIYF. The DNA for the CDR3 is TGTGCCTGGAGTGGAGACAGAGTCGGAAACACCATATATTTT. The variable domain in full, with the rest retrieved from reference TRBV30 and TRBJ1-3, is SQTIHQWPATLVQPVGSPLSLECTVEGTSNPNLYWYRQAAGRGLQLLFYSVGIGQISSEVPQNLSASRPQDRQFILSSKKLLLSDSGFYLCAWSGDRVGNTIYFGEGSWLTVV.

This clone was found once. This chain connects TRBV19 to TRBJ2-5; 10 bases map to TRBD1. The V and J ends lost 3 bases and 5 bases, in that order; junction bases with no gene match: 9. Germline CDR1 reads LNHDA; CDR2 reads SQIVND (reference sequence). This CDR3 spans 16 amino acids. The CDR3 loop reads CASSILQGTGVETQYF. As DNA, the CDR3 is TGTGCCAGTAGTATCCTACAAGGGACAGGGGTCGAGACCCAGTACTTC.

This clone was observed a single time. The chain has TRBV11-2 and TRBJ2-1, with 11 bases matching TRBD2. The trim removed 6 bases at V and 7 bases at J, leaving 5 bases unmatched. This CDR3 has 14 residues. Germline V lookup: CDR1 SGHAT, CDR2 FQNNGV. CDR3 in amino acids: CASSRASGGNEQFF. The CDR3 DNA reads TGTGCCAGCAGTAGGGCTAGCGGGGGGAATGAGCAGTTCTTC.

This rearrangement joins TRBV14 to TRBJ1-5, with 8 bases matching TRBD1. The germline V gene has CDR1 SGHDN and CDR2 FVKESK. J lost 4 bases, V lost 10 bases, and 6 bases had no gene match. The CDR3 is 13 amino acids. The CDR3 DNA reads as TGTGCCAACATGACAGGGGAAAATCAGCCCCAGCATTTT. Protein sequence: CANMTGENQPQHF.

The genes are TRBV19 and TRBJ2-6, with 9 positions matching TRBD1. The junction had 12 bases not matched to a gene; V was cut back by 4 bases and J by 8 bases. This CDR3 is built from 17 residues. Germline values: CDR1 LNHDA, CDR2 SQIVND (reference sequence). CDR3 in DNA: TGTGCCAGTAGTAACCCGGGACAGGGCATAATGACCAACGTCCTGACTTTC. Translation gives CASSNPGQGIMTNVLTF. The full variable domain, completed using reference TRBV19 and TRBJ2-6, is DGGITQSPKYLFRKEGQNVTLSCEQNLNHDAMYWYRQDPGQGLRLIYYSQIVNDFQKGDIAEGYSVSREKKESFPLTVTSAQKNPTAFYLCASSNPGQGIMTNVLTFGAGSRLTVL.

The chain recombines TRBV10-3 with TRBJ1-3, with D unclear. The germline V gene encodes CDR1 ENHRY and CDR2 SYGVKD. Trimming removed 3 bases at V and 0 bases at J, with 12 bases between. This CDR3 is built from 16 residues. CDR3 DNA sequence: TGTGCCATCAGTGAATACCGGAGTAACTCTGGAAACACCATATATTTT. Protein: CAISEYRSNSGNTIYF.

The V call is TRBV5-1, the J call TRBJ1-5; D unresolved. V gave up 2 bases and J gave up 4 bases, with 7 bases separating them. Germline V lookup: CDR1 SGHRS, CDR2 YFSETQ. The CDR3 sequence is 13 residues long. The CDR3 reads CASSFLSNQPQHF. The CDR3 coding sequence is TGCGCCAGCAGCTTTCTCAGTAATCAGCCCCAGCATTTT.

V is TRBV29-1 and J is TRBJ1-2, with D maybe TRBD1 (6 bases). The germline V and J ends were trimmed by 6 bases and 4 bases, with 21 bases remaining between them. Germline values: CDR1 SQVTM, CDR2 ANQGSEA. The CDR3 is 15 residues long. The CDR3 DNA reads as TGCAGCGTCGAAACTTTCAGGGGAGTAGGCTATGGCTACACCTTC. This sequence encodes CSVETFRGVGYGYTF.

The chain recombines TRBV11-3 with TRBJ2-2; D possibly corresponds to TRBD1 (6 bases). V was trimmed by 5 bases and J by 4 bases, leaving 17 bases between them. Germline V lookup: CDR1 SGHNT, CDR2 YENEEA. The CDR3 spans 16 residues. The CDR3 nucleotides are TGTGCCAGCAGCAAGACAGGTTTTATGGGCACCGGGGAGCTGTTTTTT. Residues: CASSKTGFMGTGELFF.

V gene TRBV18 combines with J gene TRBJ2-5; the D gene is possibly TRBD1 (7 bases). This CDR3 is 15 amino acids long. Per the germline V gene, CDR1 is KGHSH and CDR2 is LQKENI. V was cut by 3 bases and J by 5 bases, with 16 bases left in between. The CDR3 spells CASSPLEGAGETQYF. In nucleotides, the CDR3 is TGTGCCAGCTCACCTCTGGAGGGGGCTGGGGAGACCCAGTACTTC.

This sequence joins TRBV3-1 (or the pseudogene TRBV3-2) and TRBJ2-3, with 8 bases that match TRBD2. V lost 2 bases, J lost 2 bases, and 3 bases stayed unmatched. The CDR3 spans 15 residues. Germline V gene lookup returns CDR1 LGHDT and CDR2 YNNKEL (reference sequence). Here the CDR3 DNA reads TGTGCCAGCAGCCAACGCGGGGGGAACACAGATACGCAGTATTTT. The encoded protein is CASSQRGGNTDTQYF.

The genes are TRBV5-6 and TRBJ1-2; weak D call: TRBD1 (6 bases). Trimming removed 1 base at V and 8 bases at J, with 12 bases between. The CDR3 is 13 residues long. The germline CDR1 and CDR2 sequences are SGHDT and YYEEEE. The CDR3 protein is CASSLYRERGYTF. The CDR3 DNA reads TGTGCCAGCAGCTTGTACAGGGAAAGGGGCTACACCTTC.